A selection of T cell receptor beta chains follows, all from one sample in a study of blood T cell repertoires in COVID-19. The assay was immunoSEQ multiplex PCR, and TCRdb's table has in-frame clones only and misses some. The data hold a few hundred thousand clones, with around nine tenths observed a single time. The sequenced material came from peripheral blood. These receptors all stem from a woman between 40 and 50 years old who had recovered from COVID-19. CDR3s include the opening cysteine and the closing phenylalanine or tryptophan. A D gene is named only where the DNA matches it firmly. Clone sizes are given selectively: once, few, many, or a class where the clone is expanded.

TRBV6-5	TRBJ1-4	-	-	CASKGGTANEKLFF	TGTGCCAGCAAAGGGGGTACAGCTAATGAAAAACTGTTTTTT
TRBV28	TRBJ2-1	-	TRBD2	CASSDPGTSYNEQFF	TGTGCCAGCAGCGACCCCGGGACTAGCTACAATGAGCAGTTCTTC
TRBV19	TRBJ2-5	-	TRBD1	CASSLSGQPAAETQYF	TGTGCCAGTAGCCTTTCGGGACAGCCCGCCGCAGAGACCCAGTACTTC
TRBV27	TRBJ1-6	-	-	CASSLDLAGAHNSPLHF	TGTGCCAGCAGTTTAGACTTGGCAGGGGCCCATAATTCACCCCTCCACTTT
TRBV30	TRBJ1-2	-	-	CAWSERDTPMRAYGYTF	TGTGCCTGGAGTGAACGGGACACCCCTATGCGTGCTTATGGCTACACCTTC
TRBV12-3/TRBV12-4	TRBJ2-1	-	-	CASSPLANEQFF	TGTGCCAGCAGTCCGCTAGCGAATGAGCAGTTCTTC
TRBV10-3	TRBJ2-2	-	TRBD2	CAIRIAGVGTGELFF	TGTGCCATCAGAATAGCGGGAGTGGGCACCGGGGAGCTGTTTTTT
TRBV11-3	TRBJ2-1	-	TRBD1	CASSRDRGRVVF	TGTGCCAGCAGCAGGGACAGGGGGCGGGTCGTCTTC
TRBV19	TRBJ2-7	-	-	CASSAVVAGTSYEQYF	TGTGCCAGTAGTGCAGTGGTGGCAGGAACTTCCTACGAGCAGTACTTC
TRBV18	TRBJ2-1	-	-	CASSPILGGDEQFF	TGTGCCAGCTCACCAATACTAGGAGGCGATGAGCAGTTCTTC
TRBV27	TRBJ2-1	-	TRBD2	CASSFPGLAGNEQFF	TGTGCCAGCAGTTTCCCGGGACTAGCGGGCAATGAGCAGTTCTTC
TRBV19	TRBJ2-1	-	TRBD2	CASRKAGVGDEQFF	TGTGCCAGTAGAAAAGCGGGAGTCGGAGATGAGCAGTTCTTC
TRBV7-2	TRBJ1-2	-	-	CASSLETAFPVYGYTF	TGTGCCAGCAGCTTAGAAACAGCCTTCCCTGTGTATGGCTACACCTTT
TRBV3-1/TRBV3-2	TRBJ2-1	-	TRBD2	CASSPRLAGAYNEQFF	TGTGCCAGCAGCCCACGACTAGCGGGGGCCTACAATGAGCAGTTCTTC
TRBV10-1	TRBJ2-1	-	-	CASSESRASRNEQFF	TGCGCCAGCAGTGAGTCGAGGGCTAGCCGCAATGAGCAGTTCTTC
TRBV30	TRBJ2-3	-	TRBD1	CAWTPHDRATDTQYF	TGTGCCTGGACACCCCACGACAGGGCGACAGATACGCAGTATTTT
TRBV27	TRBJ1-5	few	TRBD1	CASSSSGTGVQPQHF	TGTGCCAGCAGTTCCTCCGGGACAGGGGTTCAGCCCCAGCATTTT
TRBV6-2/TRBV6-3	TRBJ1-2	-	TRBD1	CASSYRPGTGTYGYTF	TGTGCCAGCAGCTATCGTCCCGGGACAGGGACTTATGGCTACACCTTC
TRBV7-2	TRBJ2-1	-	-	CASSLWTGLPDYNEQFF	TGTGCCAGCAGCTTATGGACCGGACTCCCGGACTACAATGAGCAGTTCTTC
TRBV3-1/TRBV3-2	TRBJ2-5	-	TRBD2	CASSLQGGLARGYF	TGTGCCAGCAGCCTGCAGGGGGGACTAGCACGTGGGTACTTC
TRBV11-3	TRBJ2-5	-	TRBD2	CASSAGLAGDQETQYF	TGTGCCAGCAGCGCCGGACTAGCGGGAGATCAAGAGACCCAGTACTTC
TRBV30	TRBJ2-4	-	-	CAWSPPPGTHLAKNIQYF	TGTGCCTGGAGTCCACCCCCCGGGACACACCTAGCCAAAAACATTCAGTACTTC
TRBV3-1/TRBV3-2	TRBJ2-1	-	-	CASSQPVTSTNEQFF	TGTGCCAGCAGCCAACCCGTAACTAGCACCAATGAGCAGTTCTTC
TRBV13	TRBJ2-1	-	-	CAREGLMVNEQFF	TGTGCCAGGGAGGGCCTAATGGTCAATGAGCAGTTCTTC
TRBV6-6	TRBJ2-7	few	-	CASSYSLGAEQYF	TGTGCCAGCAGTTACTCGTTAGGGGCCGAGCAGTACTTC
TRBV25-1	TRBJ2-1	once	-	CASSAEVVDEQFF	TGTGCCAGCAGTGCGGAGGTAGTCGATGAGCAGTTCTTC
TRBV7-8	TRBJ1-5	-	TRBD1	CASSPDRGNQPQHF	TGTGCCAGCAGTCCGGACAGGGGCAATCAGCCCCAGCATTTT
TRBV29-1	TRBJ2-7	-	-	CSVDGRSSYEQYF	TGCAGCGTTGATGGTCGGAGCTCCTACGAGCAGTACTTC
TRBV5-4	TRBJ2-1	-	-	CASSVILAGTNNEQFF	TGTGCCAGCAGCGTCATACTCGCGGGGACGAACAATGAGCAGTTCTTC
TRBV29-1	TRBJ2-3	-	TRBD1	CSAGQGPDTQYF	TGCAGCGCGGGACAGGGTCCAGATACGCAGTATTTT
TRBV27	TRBJ2-7	-	TRBD2	CASSPSGGVYEQYF	TGTGCCAGCAGCCCTTCGGGGGGGGTTTACGAGCAGTACTTC
TRBV7-8	TRBJ2-1	-	TRBD2	CASSSYWTSGEYNEQFF	TGTGCCAGCAGCTCCTACTGGACTAGCGGTGAATACAATGAGCAGTTCTTC
TRBV11-3	TRBJ1-4	-	-	CASSFSMRSTNEKLFF	TGTGCCAGCAGCTTCAGCATGAGGTCAACTAATGAAAAACTGTTTTTT
TRBV10-3	TRBJ1-1	-	-	CAISESPVQGETFF	TGTGCCATCAGTGAGTCTCCCGTTCAGGGTGAAACTTTCTTT
TRBV5-4	TRBJ2-1	-	TRBD2	CASSLAGGTEQFF	TGTGCCAGCAGTCTAGCGGGAGGCACTGAGCAGTTCTTC
TRBV6-5	TRBJ2-7	-	TRBD2	CASRETSGSYEQYF	TGTGCCAGCAGGGAGACTAGCGGGAGTTACGAGCAGTACTTC
TRBV10-2	TRBJ2-7	-	TRBD2	CASSPTTSGPTYEQYF	TGCGCCAGCAGCCCCACGACTAGCGGGCCCACCTACGAGCAGTACTTC
TRBV11-2	TRBJ1-1	-	-	CASSPDTEAFF	TGTGCCAGCAGCCCGGACACTGAAGCTTTCTTT
TRBV3-1/TRBV3-2	TRBJ1-6	-	-	CASSQEPTGNSPLHF	TGTGCCAGCAGCCAAGAACCGACTGGGAATTCACCCCTCCACTTT
TRBV4-2	TRBJ2-3	-	TRBD2	CASSQEAGGTLTTDTQYF	TGTGCCAGCAGCCAAGAGGCCGGGGGGACTCTTACGACAGATACGCAGTATTTT
TRBV28	TRBJ2-1	-	TRBD2	CASSVVGLANNEQFF	TGTGCCAGCAGTGTCGTGGGACTAGCGAACAATGAGCAGTTCTTC
TRBV18	TRBJ2-1	-	TRBD2	CASSPRLAGEEQFF	TGTGCCAGCTCACCGAGACTAGCGGGAGAAGAGCAGTTCTTC